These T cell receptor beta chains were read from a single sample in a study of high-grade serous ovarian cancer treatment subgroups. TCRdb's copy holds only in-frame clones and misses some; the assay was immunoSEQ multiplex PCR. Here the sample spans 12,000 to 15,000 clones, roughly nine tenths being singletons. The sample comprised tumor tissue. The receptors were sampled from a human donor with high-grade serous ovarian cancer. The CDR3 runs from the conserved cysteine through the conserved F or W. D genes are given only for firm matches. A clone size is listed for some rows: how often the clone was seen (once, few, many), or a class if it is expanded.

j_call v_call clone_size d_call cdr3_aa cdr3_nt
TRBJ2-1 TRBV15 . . CATSRDRAYEQFF TGTGCCACCAGCAGAGACAGGGCCTATGAGCAGTTCTTC
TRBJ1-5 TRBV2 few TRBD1 CASTRQGIINQPQHF TGTGCCAGCACTCGACAGGGAATAATAAATCAGCCCCAGCATTTT
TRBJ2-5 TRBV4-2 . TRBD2 CASSQLGASGGEETQYF TGTGCCAGCAGCCAACTGGGGGCTAGCGGGGGGGAAGAGACCCAGTACTTC
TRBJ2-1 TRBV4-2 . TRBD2 CASSQAGELGRHEQFF TGTGCCAGCAGCCAGGCGGGGGAACTAGGAAGACATGAGCAGTTCTTC
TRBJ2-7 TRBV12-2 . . CASRRTRYISYEQYF TGTGCAAGTCGCCGGACTCGCTATATCTCCTACGAGCAGTACTTC
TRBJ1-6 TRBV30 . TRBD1 CAWSEARQGRLYNSPLHF TGTGCCTGGAGTGAGGCCCGACAGGGCCGACTTTATAATTCACCCCTCCACTTT
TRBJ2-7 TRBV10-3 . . CAISESSRVYEQYF TGTGCCATCAGTGAGTCGAGCAGGGTCTACGAGCAGTACTTC
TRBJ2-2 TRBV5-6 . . CASSFAVLGLGRTGELFF TGTGCCAGCAGCTTTGCGGTATTAGGACTTGGTCGCACCGGGGAGCTGTTTTTT
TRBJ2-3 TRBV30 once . CAWSRVDTQYF TGTGCCTGGTCCAGAGTAGATACGCAGTATTTT
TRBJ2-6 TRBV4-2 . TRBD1 CASSQGQGASGANVLTF TGTGCCAGCAGCCAAGGACAGGGGGCCTCTGGGGCCAACGTCCTGACTTTC
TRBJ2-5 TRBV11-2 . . CASSLVDALRYF TGTGCCAGCAGCTTGGTCGACGCTCTCCGGTACTTC
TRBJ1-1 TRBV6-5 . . CASVDFSMNTEAFF TGTGCCAGCGTAGATTTTTCGATGAACACTGAAGCTTTCTTT